Listed below are T cell receptor beta chains from one sample, sequenced in a study of T cells in Graves' hyperthyroidism and ophthalmopathy. TCRdb recomputed calls from the multiplex PCR reads with MiXCR, one row per CDR3 protein. The sample lists 250,000 or so distinct CDR3 sequences, approximately 16% occurring once. The material sequenced was blood. The origin of the receptors is a woman aged 50 to 60 with Graves' hyperthyroidism that later progressed to Graves' ophthalmopathy. CDR3s include the opening cysteine and the closing phenylalanine or tryptophan. Each record gives: CDR3 protein, CDR3 DNA, V gene, J gene, clone size, D gene. D genes are given only for firm matches. The size entry is marked missing in some rows and otherwise reads once, few, many or a size class.

CDR3 protein: CAIIPSLLTAGPGNTIYF
CDR3 DNA: TGTGCCATCATTCCCTCCTTATTAACTGCGGGTCCTGGAAACACCATATATTTT
V gene: TRBV10-3
J gene: TRBJ1-3
clone size: few
D gene: NA

CDR3 protein: CSAGTVIRGYEQYF
CDR3 DNA: TGCAGTGCGGGGACAGTTATAAGAGGCTACGAGCAGTACTTC
V gene: TRBV20-1
J gene: TRBJ2-7
clone size: NA
D gene: TRBD1

CDR3 protein: CASSVHSGRANNEQFF
CDR3 DNA: TGTGCCAGCAGCGTGCATAGCGGGAGGGCTAACAATGAGCAGTTCTTC
V gene: TRBV7-8
J gene: TRBJ2-1
clone size: many
D gene: TRBD2

CDR3 protein: CASIPKGEFTDTQYF
CDR3 DNA: TGTGCCAGCATTCCAAAAGGTGAATTCACAGATACGCAGTATTTT
V gene: TRBV6-4
J gene: TRBJ2-3
clone size: once
D gene: NA

CDR3 protein: CASSRGPGGNEKLFF
CDR3 DNA: TGTGCCAGCAGCCGAGGTCCGGGGGGGAATGAAAAACTGTTTTTT
V gene: TRBV7-2
J gene: TRBJ1-4
clone size: NA
D gene: NA

CDR3 protein: CASSLPGQGLGEQYF
CDR3 DNA: TGTGCCAGCAGTTTACCCGGCCAGGGCCTAGGGGAGCAGTACTTC
V gene: TRBV6-1
J gene: TRBJ2-7
clone size: many
D gene: NA

CDR3 protein: CASSNDRGTEAFF
CDR3 DNA: TGTGCCAGCAGTAATGACAGGGGCACTGAAGCTTTCTTT
V gene: TRBV2
J gene: TRBJ1-1
clone size: many
D gene: TRBD1

CDR3 protein: CASSAMFRDGEQFF
CDR3 DNA: TGTGCCAGTAGTGCTATGTTCCGGGACGGTGAGCAGTTCTTC
V gene: TRBV19
J gene: TRBJ2-1
clone size: NA
D gene: NA

CDR3 protein: CASSLSGASTDTQYF
CDR3 DNA: TGCGCCAGCAGCTTGAGCGGAGCTAGCACAGATACGCAGTATTTT
V gene: TRBV5-1
J gene: TRBJ2-3
clone size: many
D gene: NA

CDR3 protein: CASSPLAGADNEQFF
CDR3 DNA: TGCGCCAGCAGTCCTCTAGCGGGAGCAGACAATGAGCAGTTCTTC
V gene: TRBV5-1
J gene: TRBJ2-1
clone size: many
D gene: TRBD2

CDR3 protein: CASSVSLSGRGGNEQFF
CDR3 DNA: TGTGCCAGCAGCGTTTCCCTTAGCGGGAGGGGGGGGAATGAGCAGTTCTTC
V gene: TRBV9
J gene: TRBJ2-1
clone size: few
D gene: TRBD2

CDR3 protein: CSARGDSGRKADTQYF
CDR3 DNA: TGCAGTGCTAGAGGGGATAGCGGGAGAAAGGCAGATACGCAGTATTTT
V gene: TRBV20-1
J gene: TRBJ2-3
clone size: NA
D gene: TRBD2

CDR3 protein: CASSETGFSGNTIYF
CDR3 DNA: TGTGCCAGCAGTGAAACAGGGTTCTCTGGAAACACCATATATTTT
V gene: TRBV6-1
J gene: TRBJ1-3
clone size: few
D gene: NA

CDR3 protein: CASSLEVGGTSPLHF
CDR3 DNA: TGTGCCAGCAGCTTAGAAGTGGGGGGGACCTCACCCCTCCACTTT
V gene: TRBV7-9
J gene: TRBJ1-6
clone size: NA
D gene: NA

CDR3 protein: CSARSLLGTEAFF
CDR3 DNA: TGCAGTGCTAGAAGTCTCCTAGGGACTGAAGCTTTCTTT
V gene: TRBV20-1
J gene: TRBJ1-1
clone size: few
D gene: NA

CDR3 protein: CASSLGTGGIQYF
CDR3 DNA: TGTGCCAGCAGCTTAGGGACAGGGGGGATTCAGTACTTC
V gene: TRBV7-8
J gene: TRBJ2-4
clone size: NA
D gene: TRBD1

CDR3 protein: CASTPGGQETQYF
CDR3 DNA: TGTGCCAGTACCCCCGGGGGCCAAGAGACCCAGTACTTC
V gene: TRBV19
J gene: TRBJ2-5
clone size: NA
D gene: NA

CDR3 protein: CASSYGGARSYEQYF
CDR3 DNA: TGCGCCAGCAGCTACGGGGGGGCTCGCTCCTACGAGCAGTACTTC
V gene: TRBV5-1
J gene: TRBJ2-7
clone size: many
D gene: TRBD2

CDR3 protein: CASSPTSGSTGELFF
CDR3 DNA: TGTGCCAGCAGCCCAACTAGCGGGAGCACCGGGGAGCTGTTTTTT
V gene: TRBV3-1
J gene: TRBJ2-2
clone size: NA
D gene: TRBD2

CDR3 protein: CASSPGGERGTQYF
CDR3 DNA: TGTGCCAGCAGCCCAGGGGGCGAAAGAGGTACGCAGTATTTT
V gene: TRBV7-9
J gene: TRBJ2-3
clone size: many
D gene: TRBD1

CDR3 protein: CASSQRGGAGELFF
CDR3 DNA: TGTGCCAGCAGCCAGCGGGGTGGCGCCGGGGAGCTGTTTTTT
V gene: TRBV6-1
J gene: TRBJ2-2
clone size: NA
D gene: TRBD2

CDR3 protein: CSVLGQGAQDNQPQHF
CDR3 DNA: TGCAGTGTATTGGGACAGGGGGCGCAGGACAATCAGCCCCAGCATTTT
V gene: TRBV20-1
J gene: TRBJ1-5
clone size: many
D gene: TRBD1

CDR3 protein: CASSITSGPVAQYF
CDR3 DNA: TGCGCCAGCAGCATTACTAGCGGGCCCGTGGCCCAGTACTTC
V gene: TRBV5-1
J gene: TRBJ2-5
clone size: many
D gene: TRBD2

CDR3 protein: CASSSQSGISNEQFF
CDR3 DNA: TGTGCCAGCAGCTCCCAAAGCGGGATCTCAAATGAGCAGTTCTTC
V gene: TRBV7-3
J gene: TRBJ2-1
clone size: many
D gene: TRBD2

CDR3 protein: CASSSVGGRETQYF
CDR3 DNA: TGTGCCAGCAGCTCGGTTGGGGGGCGGGAGACCCAGTACTTC
V gene: TRBV6-2/TRBV6-3
J gene: TRBJ2-5
clone size: many
D gene: NA

CDR3 protein: CASSLDGQGPYEQYF
CDR3 DNA: TGTGCCAGCAGCTTAGATGGACAGGGGCCCTACGAGCAGTACTTC
V gene: TRBV11-2
J gene: TRBJ2-7
clone size: many
D gene: TRBD1

CDR3 protein: CASSPTSGVYHYNEQFF
CDR3 DNA: TGTGCCAGCAGCCCTACTAGCGGGGTGTATCACTACAATGAGCAGTTCTTC
V gene: TRBV7-3
J gene: TRBJ2-1
clone size: NA
D gene: TRBD2